The 19 T cell receptor beta chains below all came from one sample that was sequenced in a study of PD-1 blockade in classical Hodgkin lymphoma. Autologous stem cell transplantation was followed by relapse in every patient, and brentuximab vedotin exposure varied. The method was immunoSEQ multiplex PCR; TCRdb's version includes in-frame clones alone and lacks a portion of them. The sample holds under 20,000 clones, 70% to 80% seen once. This specimen consisted of peripheral blood mononuclear cells (PBMCs), obtained before the second cycle of nivolumab. The receptor source for this set is a human donor with classical Hodgkin lymphoma.

This chain connects TRBV6-5 to TRBJ1-6; D is unresolved. Trimming took off 4 bases at V and 0 bases at J, with 7 bases between the two ends. The CDR3 length is 15 residues. In germline, CDR1 is MNHEY, CDR2 SVGAGI. The CDR3 nucleotides are TGTGCCAGCAGTTCCAGCCGCTCCTATAATTCACCCCTCCACTTT. Protein product: CASSSSRSYNSPLHF.

This rearrangement joins TRBV7-9 to TRBJ1-3; 9 bases agree with TRBD1. The CDR3 runs 15 residues. Trimming cost V 4 bases and J 2 bases; bases outside gene matches: 3. CDR1 is SEHNR, CDR2 FQNEAQ, per germline (reference sequence). In DNA, the CDR3 is TGTGCCAGCAGCTGGCGGACAGGGGCTGGAAACACCATATATTTT. Its translation is CASSWRTGAGNTIYF.

J is TRBJ1-4 and V is TRBV11-2; maybe TRBD1 (6 bases). CDR1 is SGHAT, CDR2 FQNNGV, per germline. CDR3 size: 15 residues. V gave up 5 bases and J gave up 0 bases, with 10 bases separating them. CDR3 loop: CASSLTGPTNEKLFF. In DNA form, the CDR3 reads TGTGCCAGCAGCCTGACAGGCCCAACTAATGAAAAACTGTTTTTT.

J is TRBJ1-5 and V is TRBV10-3; no clear D gene. The V gene's germline CDR1 is ENHRY and CDR2 SYGVKD. This CDR3 is 12 amino acids long. V lost 2 bases, J lost 5 bases, and 4 bases lay in between. The CDR3 nucleotides read TGTGCCATCAGTGAGCCTGATCAGCCCCAGCATTTT. This gives the protein CAISEPDQPQHF.

This rearrangement joins TRBV28 to TRBJ2-7, with 10 bases matching TRBD1. The CDR3 totals 16 residues. The ends lost 0 bases at V and 2 bases at J; junction bases unmatched: 4. Germline CDR1 and CDR2: MDHEN and SYDVKM. The CDR3 region has the DNA TGTGCCAGCAGTTTATGGGGACAGGGGACTCCCTACGAGCAGTACTTC. It specifies CASSLWGQGTPYEQYF.

The chain employs TRBV10-3 and TRBJ2-2; 14 bases agree with TRBD2. The CDR3 consists of 18 residues. Germline V gene data show CDR1 as ENHRY and CDR2 as SYGVKD. The V gene end was trimmed by 6 bases and the J gene end by 7 bases; junction bases not matched to a gene: 13. CDR3 nucleotide sequence: TGTGCCATCAGCGATCGACGGACTAGCGGGGGGAAAGTCGGGGAGCTGTTTTTT. Translation: CAISDRRTSGGKVGELFF.

The chain couples TRBV5-6 to TRBJ1-1; weak D call: TRBD1 (5 bases). The CDR3 has 14 residues. From germline, CDR1 is SGHDT and CDR2 YYEEEE. Trimming removed 4 bases at V and 0 bases at J, with 10 bases between. CDR3: CASSPGVLNTEAFF. In DNA, the CDR3 is TGTGCCAGCAGCCCGGGGGTGTTGAACACTGAAGCTTTCTTT.

CDR3 region: CASSQDGTSNEQYF. The DNA for the CDR3 is TGTGCCAGCAGCCAAGATGGGACTAGCAACGAGCAGTACTTC. V gene TRBV4-2 combines with J gene TRBJ2-7; 9 bases align to TRBD2. Germline V gives CDR1 LGHNA, CDR2 YNFKEQ. The CDR3 loop spans 14 amino acids. The junction had 2 bases not matched to a gene; V was cut back by 0 bases and J by 5 bases.

The chain has TRBV18 and TRBJ1-1, with D perhaps TRBD1 (6 bases). This CDR3 has 16 residues. Germline CDR1 is KGHSH and CDR2 is LQKENI. V dropped 1 base and J dropped 5 bases, with 17 bases sitting between them. CDR3 nucleotides: TGTGCCAGCTCACCACTTGCAGGAAGAGGGGGAACTGAAGCTTTCTTT. Protein: CASSPLAGRGGTEAFF.

The CDR3 sequence is CATLAVGYTF. CDR3 coding DNA: TGTGCCACCCTCGCTGTGGGCTACACCTTC. J is TRBJ1-2 and V is TRBV28; D is unresolved. CDR1 is MDHEN and CDR2 is SYDVKM in the germline V gene. This CDR3 spans 10 amino acids. Trimming stripped 10 bases from V and 8 bases from J, with 11 bases between.

CDR3 residues: CASSLKITTAYNEQFF. The CDR3 coding sequence is TGCGCCAGCAGCTTGAAAATAACAACCGCTTACAATGAGCAGTTCTTC. The chain carries TRBV5-1 and TRBJ2-1; D uncertain. Per germline, CDR1 SGHRS and CDR2 YFSETQ. CDR3 size: 16 residues. Trimming removed 1 base from V and 4 bases from J, with 15 bases in between.

CDR3: CASTASRGQGSEQFF. Here the CDR3 DNA reads TGTGCCAGCACCGCAAGCCGGGGGCAGGGAAGTGAGCAGTTCTTC. The chain employs TRBV28 and TRBJ2-1, with D perhaps matching TRBD1 or TRBD2 (6 bases each). With 7 bases removed from V and 9 bases from J, the gap between germline ends came to 22 bases. CDR1 is MDHEN, CDR2 SYDVKM, per germline. The CDR3 totals 15 residues.

The CDR3 DNA reads TGTGCCAGCAGCAAAATAGGTCAGCCCCAGCATTTT. This sequence encodes CASSKIGQPQHF. The chain recombines TRBV5-4 with TRBJ1-5, with unresolved D. The CDR3 sequence is 12 residues long. Trimming shortened V by 4 bases and J by 6 bases, and 8 bases separated the two germline ends. CDR1 is SGHNT, CDR2 YYREEE, per germline (reference sequence).

V usage is TRBV10-2 and J usage is TRBJ1-6; the D gene is possibly TRBD1 (6 bases). Trimming took off 4 bases at V and 9 bases at J, with 10 bases between the two ends. The germline CDR1 and CDR2 sequences are WSHSY and SAAADI. The CDR3 is 13 residues long. The CDR3 DNA reads TGCGCCAGCAGTGTACAGGGAAGTTCACCCCTCCACTTT. Amino acid sequence: CASSVQGSSPLHF.

The chain uses TRBV4-2 and TRBJ2-2, with 9 bases lining up with TRBD1. The CDR3 is 17 residues long. V was pared by 0 bases and J by 5 bases, with 7 bases of the junction left unmatched. The V gene's germline CDR1 is LGHNA and CDR2 YNFKEQ. The CDR3 is CASSQDSGTGRTGELFF. In DNA form, the CDR3 reads TGTGCCAGCAGCCAAGATTCCGGGACAGGGCGGACCGGGGAGCTGTTTTTT.

This sequence joins TRBV28 and TRBJ1-5; no definite D call. Between the trimmed V and J ends, which lost 5 bases and 7 bases, there was a span of 3 bases. The length of the CDR3 is 10 residues. Germline V gene sequence: CDR1 MDHEN, CDR2 SYDVKM. The CDR3 loop reads CASSGQPQHF. In DNA, the CDR3 is TGTGCCAGCAGTGGCCAGCCCCAGCATTTT.

J is TRBJ2-2 and V is TRBV10-3; 7 bases align to TRBD1. V lost 0 bases and J lost 5; bases outside the gene matches: 9. Per the germline V gene, CDR1 is ENHRY and CDR2 is SYGVKD. The CDR3 totals 17 residues. The CDR3 loop is CAISESPGQVITGELFF. In DNA form, the CDR3 reads TGTGCCATCAGTGAGTCGCCCGGACAGGTGATAACCGGGGAGCTGTTTTTT.

The V call is TRBV11-2, the J call TRBJ2-3; D gene uncertain. With 5 bases removed from V and 5 bases from J, the gap between germline ends came to 11 bases. Germline V gives CDR1 SGHAT, CDR2 FQNNGV. The CDR3 has 13 amino acids. The CDR3 DNA is TGTGCCAGCAGCCCCCCCATGGTAGATACGCAGTATTTT. Translation gives CASSPPMVDTQYF.

This chain joins TRBV7-6 and TRBJ2-2, with D unclear. Germline V CDR1 and CDR2: SGHVS, FNYEAQ. The CDR3 covers 13 residues. Trimming pared 0 bases from V and 6 bases from J, leaving 5 bases between. CDR3 bases: TGTGCCAGCAGCTTAGCGCCTTCCGGGGAGCTGTTTTTT. It yields the protein CASSLAPSGELFF.